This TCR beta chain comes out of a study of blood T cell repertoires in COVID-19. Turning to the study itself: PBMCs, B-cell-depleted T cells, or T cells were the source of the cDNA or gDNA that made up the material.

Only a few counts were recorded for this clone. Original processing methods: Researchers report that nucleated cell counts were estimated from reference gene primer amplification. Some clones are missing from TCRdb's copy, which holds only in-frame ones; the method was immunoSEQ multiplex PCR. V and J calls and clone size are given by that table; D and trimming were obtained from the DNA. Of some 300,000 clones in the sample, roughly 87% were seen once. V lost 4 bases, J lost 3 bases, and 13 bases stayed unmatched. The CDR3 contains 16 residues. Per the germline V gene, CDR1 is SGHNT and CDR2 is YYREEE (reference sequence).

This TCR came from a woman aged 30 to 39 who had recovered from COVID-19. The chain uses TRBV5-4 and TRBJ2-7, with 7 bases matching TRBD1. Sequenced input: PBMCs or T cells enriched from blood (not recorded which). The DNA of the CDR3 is TGTGCCAGCAGCCCCGCCAGGGGGACAGACCTCTACGAGCAGTACTTC. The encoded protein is CASSPARGTDLYEQYF.